Only a few counts were recorded for the clone carrying this T cell receptor beta chain. Antigen specificity is unknown. The data belong to a study of response to subunit inactivated influenza vaccine. The study's findings and limits: Authors suggested each seasonal flu vaccination may recruit only limited numbers of new T cells.

TCRdb passed the RT-PCR reads through MiXCR, listing each CDR3 protein once. The sample contains under 550,000 distinct CDR3 sequences, less than 8% of which appear only once. Germline V gene data show CDR1 as SGDLS and CDR2 as YYNGEE. The CDR3 totals 16 residues. Trimming shortened V by 4 bases and J by 4 bases, and 18 bases separated the two germline ends. This clonotype was obtained from a man aged 45 to 75 who received an inactivated influenza vaccine. The rearrangement joins TRBV9 to TRBJ1-3, with D hard to call. The sequencing here drew on PBMCs from blood, taken roughly 24 months after vaccination. The CDR3 sequence is CASSTQTSSLGNTIYF. Here the CDR3 DNA reads TGTGCCAGCAGCACCCAGACTTCCTCGTTGGGAAACACCATATATTTT.